These 20 T cell receptor beta chains share one sample of origin, sequenced in a study of blood T cell repertoires in COVID-19. Sequencing was performed with immunoSEQ multiplex PCR; in TCRdb, only in-frame clones are kept and a portion is missing. This table has about 200,000 clones, about 88% appearing once. The specimen sequenced was peripheral blood. All receptors derive from a man aged 60 to 69 with acute or convalescent COVID-19.

V is TRBV5-4 and J is TRBJ2-7, with 13 bases that match TRBD2. With V trimmed by 9 bases and J by 0 bases, 21 bases remained unmatched. The CDR3 totals 20 residues. Germline loops: CDR1 SGHNT, CDR2 YYREEE (reference sequence). DNA of the CDR3: TGTGCCACCCGGGACACGGAACGTCGACTAGCGGGGGGTAACTCCTACGAGCAGTACTTC. It specifies CATRDTERRLAGGNSYEQYF.

The chain recombines TRBV10-2 with TRBJ1-4, with 9 positions matching TRBD1. CDR3 length: 14 residues. The V segment lost 6 bases and the J segment 7 bases; nucleotides outside the gene matches: 6. Germline CDR1 and CDR2: WSHSY and SAAADI. The CDR3 here is CASRGGQGPEKLFF. Written as DNA, the CDR3 is TGCGCCAGCAGGGGGGGACAGGGTCCTGAAAAACTGTTTTTT.

The chain uses TRBV5-1 and TRBJ1-2; maybe TRBD1 (5 bases). Germline V gives CDR1 SGHRS, CDR2 YFSETQ. V dropped 3 bases and J dropped 4 bases, with 19 bases sitting between them. The CDR3 spans 16 residues. DNA for the CDR3: TGCGCCAGCAGCTCAAGCTCCGGGGGTGGGTTCTATGGCTACACCTTC. It translates to CASSSSSGGGFYGYTF.

V is TRBV7-3 and J is TRBJ2-7, with 11 bases fitting TRBD2. CDR1 SGHTA and CDR2 FQGTGA come from the germline V gene. The CDR3 loop spans 15 amino acids. V trimming: 5 bases; J trimming: 2 bases; junction bases outside the gene matches: 5. CDR3 in amino acids: CASSPRTSGPYEQYF. CDR3 nucleotide sequence: TGTGCCAGCAGCCCGCGGACTAGCGGGCCCTACGAGCAGTACTTC.

V and J are TRBV5-1 and TRBJ1-6; 9 nucleotides align to TRBD1. In germline, CDR1 is SGHRS, CDR2 YFSETQ. The CDR3 is 15 amino acids. Trimming cost V 3 bases and J 7 bases; bases outside gene matches: 5. DNA of the CDR3: TGCGCCAGCAGCTCGGACGGACAGGGGAATTCACCCCTCCACTTT. Its translation: CASSSDGQGNSPLHF. Full variable domain (missing parts from reference TRBV5-1 and TRBJ1-6): KAGVTQTPRYLIKTRGQQVTLSCSPISGHRSVSWYQQTPGQGLQFLFEYFSETQRNKGNFPGRFSGRQFSNSRSEMNVSTLELGDSALYLCASSSDGQGNSPLHFGNGTRLTVT.

CDR3 amino acids: CAISESETAYGYTF. CDR3 nucleotide sequence: TGTGCCATCAGTGAGTCCGAGACAGCCTATGGCTACACCTTC. This sequence joins TRBV10-3 and TRBJ1-2; the D gene is possibly TRBD1 (5 bases). Trimming cost V 0 bases and J 4 bases, with 9 bases left between them. This CDR3 is 14 amino acids long. Germline V gives CDR1 ENHRY, CDR2 SYGVKD.

This clone has just one count. The chain joins TRBV6-5 to TRBJ2-3, with TRBD2 matching 9 bases. The CDR3 length is 16 residues. V shed 4 bases and J 1 base; nucleotides not matched to a gene: 6. The germline V gene encodes CDR1 MNHEY and CDR2 SVGAGI. CDR3 sequence (DNA): TGTGCCAGCAGTTCGCCCCTAGCGGGGCGCACAGATACGCAGTATTTT. Translating gives CASSSPLAGRTDTQYF.

This clone occurred once. The genes are TRBV2 and TRBJ2-5; D gene uncertain. The V end was cut by 3 bases, the J end by 5 bases, with 13 bases between. The CDR3 sequence is 14 residues long. Germline CDR1 and CDR2: SNHLY and FYNNEI. The CDR3 spells CASSEGFRVETQYF. CDR3 DNA sequence: TGTGCCAGCAGTGAGGGTTTCCGGGTTGAGACCCAGTACTTC.

The chain employs TRBV4-1 and TRBJ2-3; a weak D match, TRBD1 (6 bases). This CDR3 has 16 amino acids. Germline CDR1 MGHRA, CDR2 YSYEKL. V lost 4 bases, J lost 2 bases, and 16 bases lay in between. CDR3 region: CASSPTPGQPTDTQYF. CDR3 nucleotides: TGCGCCAGCAGCCCAACCCCGGGACAACCCACAGATACGCAGTATTTT.

The rearrangement joins TRBV6-4 to TRBJ1-1; 8 positions agree with TRBD1. This CDR3 region has 14 residues. Germline trimming cut 6 bases from V and 4 bases from J; bases unmatched to any gene: 7. Germline assignment: CDR1 MRHNA and CDR2 SNTAGT. The CDR3 sequence is CASRQGQAGTEAFF. The CDR3 DNA is TGTGCCAGCAGGCAGGGACAGGCGGGCACTGAAGCTTTCTTT.

The genes are TRBV2 and TRBJ1-2, with D hard to call. The CDR3 has 13 residues. V was pared by 7 bases and J by 3 bases, with 12 bases between. In germline, CDR1 is SNHLY, CDR2 FYNNEI. The chain's CDR3 is CASINPGDYGYTF. The CDR3 DNA reads TGTGCCAGCATAAATCCAGGCGACTATGGCTACACCTTC.

This clone was observed once. V is TRBV18 and J is TRBJ1-5; no definite D call. Looked up from germline, CDR1 is KGHSH and CDR2 is LQKENI. The V gene lost 0 bases and the J gene lost 3 bases, with 9 bases spanning the gap. CDR3 length equals 15 residues. CDR3 bases: TGTGCCAGCTCACCACCGAACAAACCCAATCAGCCCCAGCATTTT. Its protein product is CASSPPNKPNQPQHF.

This clone was detected a few times. This chain uses TRBV2 with TRBJ2-3; 8 bases are shared with TRBD2. J lost 2 bases, V lost 2 bases, and 9 bases had no gene match. Germline CDR1 reads SNHLY; CDR2 reads FYNNEI. The CDR3 sequence is 17 residues long. CDR3 residues: CASSEMGSGGHTDTQYF. The CDR3 DNA reads as TGTGCCAGCAGTGAAATGGGCAGCGGGGGCCACACAGATACGCAGTATTTT.

This clone is a singleton in its sample. The CDR3 DNA reads as TGTGCCAGCAGCTCGAGAATGCTAGCGGGGGGTTCCTACGAGCAGTACTTC. Its protein product is CASSSRMLAGGSYEQYF. The chain uses TRBV5-6 and TRBJ2-7; 11 nucleotides match TRBD2. The CDR3 covers 17 residues. J gave up 1 base and V 3 bases, and 9 bases lay outside the gene matches. Germline values: CDR1 SGHDT, CDR2 YYEEEE.

This chain uses TRBV7-9 with TRBJ2-7, with TRBD1 as a possible D gene (6 bases). V was cut by 1 base and J by 3 bases, with 10 bases left in between. Germline V gene data show CDR1 as SEHNR and CDR2 as FQNEAQ (reference sequence). CDR3 length: 14 amino acids. CDR3 loop: CASSLDPDSYEQYF. CDR3 DNA: TGTGCCAGCAGCTTAGACCCGGACAGCTACGAGCAGTACTTC. Variable domain in full (rest from reference TRBV7-9 and TRBJ2-7): DTGVSQNPRHKITKRGQNVTFRCDPISEHNRLYWYRQTLGQGPEFLTYFQNEAQLEKSRLLSDRFSAERPKGSFSTLEIQRTEQGDSAMYLCASSLDPDSYEQYFGPGTRLTVT.

This clone was observed a handful of times. The V and J genes are TRBV28 and TRBJ1-2; 9 positions agree with TRBD1. V lost 2 bases and J lost 4; bases outside the gene matches: 5. CDR3 size: 15 residues. The V gene's germline CDR1 is MDHEN and CDR2 SYDVKM. The CDR3 sequence: CASSLRDRVGYGYTF. The CDR3 bases are TGTGCCAGCAGTTTACGGGACAGGGTCGGCTATGGCTACACCTTC.

The rearrangement uses TRBV5-4 and TRBJ2-7, with D possibly TRBD2 on 5 matching bases. V was shortened by 4 bases and J by 2 bases, with 19 bases between the two germline ends. The V gene's germline CDR1 is SGHNT and CDR2 YYREEE (reference sequence). There are 16 residues in the CDR3. CDR3 DNA sequence: TGTGCCAGCAGCCCGGCGGCCACTAGGCAACCCTACGAGCAGTACTTC. Protein sequence: CASSPAATRQPYEQYF.

The J gene is TRBJ2-3, the V gene TRBV30; 8 nucleotides match TRBD2. The germline V gene encodes CDR1 GTSNPN and CDR2 SVGIG (reference sequence). V lost 1 base to trimming and J lost 4 bases; unmatched junction nucleotides: 19. This CDR3 has 19 amino acids. CDR3 amino acids: CAWSGSPRSPSGGSDTQYF. The DNA for the CDR3 is TGTGCCTGGAGTGGCTCACCCCGAAGCCCCAGCGGGGGTTCAGATACGCAGTATTTT. Using reference TRBV30 and TRBJ2-3 for the parts outside the CDR3, the full variable domain is SQTIHQWPATLVQPVGSPLSLECTVEGTSNPNLYWYRQAAGRGLQLLFYSVGIGQISSEVPQNLSASRPQDRQFILSSKKLLLSDSGFYLCAWSGSPRSPSGGSDTQYFGPGTRLTVL.

As for this clone: One junction end does not reproduce the germline sequence, and a read error may be involved. The rearrangement links TRBV6-2 or TRBV6-3 to TRBJ2-7; the D gene is possibly TRBD2 (5 bases). The CDR3 runs to 12 residues. The V gene's germline CDR1 is MNHEY and CDR2 SVGEGT. CDR3 DNA: TGTGCCAGCAGTCACTCTAGGAGGGAGCAGTACTTC. It translates to CASSHSRREQYF.

The chain links TRBV7-2 to TRBJ1-4; D perhaps matches TRBD1 (5 bases). CDR1 is SGHTA, CDR2 FQGNSA, per germline. CDR3 length equals 15 residues. Trimming removed 1 base at V and 8 bases at J, with 14 bases between. CDR3 sequence: CASSLGFEGEEKLFF. CDR3 bases: TGTGCCAGCAGCTTAGGTTTCGAAGGGGAAGAAAAACTGTTTTTT.